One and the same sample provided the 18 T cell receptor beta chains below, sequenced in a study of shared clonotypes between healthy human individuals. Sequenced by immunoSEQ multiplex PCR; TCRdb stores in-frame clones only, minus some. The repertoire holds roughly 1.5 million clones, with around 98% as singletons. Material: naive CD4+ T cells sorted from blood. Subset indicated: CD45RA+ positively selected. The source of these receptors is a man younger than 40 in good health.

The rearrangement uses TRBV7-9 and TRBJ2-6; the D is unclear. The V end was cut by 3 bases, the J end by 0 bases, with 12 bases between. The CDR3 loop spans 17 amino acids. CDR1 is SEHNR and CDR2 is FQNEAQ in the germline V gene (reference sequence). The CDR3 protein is CASSFTKLSSGANVLTF. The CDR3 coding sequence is TGTGCCAGCAGCTTTACAAAACTAAGCTCTGGGGCCAACGTCCTGACTTTC.

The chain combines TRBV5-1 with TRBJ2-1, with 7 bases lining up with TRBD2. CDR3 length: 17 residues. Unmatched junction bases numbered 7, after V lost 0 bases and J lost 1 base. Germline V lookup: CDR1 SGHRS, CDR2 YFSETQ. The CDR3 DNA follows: TGCGCCAGCAGCTTGGCCAGCCTAGCGGCTTCCTACAATGAGCAGTTCTTC. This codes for CASSLASLAASYNEQFF.

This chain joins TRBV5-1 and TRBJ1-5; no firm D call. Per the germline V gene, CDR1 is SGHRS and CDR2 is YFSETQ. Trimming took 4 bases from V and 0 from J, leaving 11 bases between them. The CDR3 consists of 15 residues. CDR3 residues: CASSPQPGSNQPQHF. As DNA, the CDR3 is TGCGCCAGCAGCCCCCAGCCGGGTAGCAATCAGCCCCAGCATTTT.

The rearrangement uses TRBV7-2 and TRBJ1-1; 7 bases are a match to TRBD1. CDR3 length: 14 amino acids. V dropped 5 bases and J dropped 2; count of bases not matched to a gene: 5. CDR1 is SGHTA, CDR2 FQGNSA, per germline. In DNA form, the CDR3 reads TGTGCCAGCAGCCCCGGGACAGTAAACACTGAAGCTTTCTTT. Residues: CASSPGTVNTEAFF.

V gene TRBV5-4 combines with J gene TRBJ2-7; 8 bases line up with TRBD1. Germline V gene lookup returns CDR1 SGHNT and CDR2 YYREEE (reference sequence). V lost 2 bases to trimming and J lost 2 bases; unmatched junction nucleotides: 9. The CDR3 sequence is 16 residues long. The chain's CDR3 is CASSFRAGTGAYEQYF. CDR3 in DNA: TGTGCCAGCAGCTTTCGCGCCGGGACAGGAGCCTACGAGCAGTACTTC.

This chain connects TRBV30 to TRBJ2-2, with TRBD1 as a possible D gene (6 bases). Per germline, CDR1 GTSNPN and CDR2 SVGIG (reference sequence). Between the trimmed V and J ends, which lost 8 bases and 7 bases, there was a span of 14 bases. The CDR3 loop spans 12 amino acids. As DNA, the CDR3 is TGTGCCCGAAACAGGGCGGGCGGGGAGCTGTTTTTT. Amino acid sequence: CARNRAGGELFF.

The CDR3 protein is CASSLSPRQGAYEQYF. The CDR3 nucleotides read TGTGCCAGCAGTTTATCCCCCCGTCAGGGTGCCTACGAGCAGTACTTC. J is TRBJ2-7 and V is TRBV27, with D perhaps TRBD1 (5 bases). The germline V and J ends were trimmed by 0 bases and 2 bases, with 14 bases remaining between them. The germline CDR1 and CDR2 sequences are MNHEY and SMNVEV (reference sequence). This CDR3 has 16 amino acids.

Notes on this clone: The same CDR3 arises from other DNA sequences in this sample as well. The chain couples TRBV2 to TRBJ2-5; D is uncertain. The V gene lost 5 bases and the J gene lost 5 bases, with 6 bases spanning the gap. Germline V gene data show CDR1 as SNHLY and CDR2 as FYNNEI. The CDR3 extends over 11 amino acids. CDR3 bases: TGTGCCAGCAGTCTACTGGAGACCCAGTACTTC. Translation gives CASSLLETQYF.

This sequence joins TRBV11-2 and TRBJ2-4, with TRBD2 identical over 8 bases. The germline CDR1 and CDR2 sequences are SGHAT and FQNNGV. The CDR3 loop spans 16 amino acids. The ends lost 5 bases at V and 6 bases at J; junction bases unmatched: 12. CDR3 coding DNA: TGTGCCAGCAGCCGAAGACCGGGACTAGTTGGAAACATTCAGTACTTC. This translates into CASSRRPGLVGNIQYF.

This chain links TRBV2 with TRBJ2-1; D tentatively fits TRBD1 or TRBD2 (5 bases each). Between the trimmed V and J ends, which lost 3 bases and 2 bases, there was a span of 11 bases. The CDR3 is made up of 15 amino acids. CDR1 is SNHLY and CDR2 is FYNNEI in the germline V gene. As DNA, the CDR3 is TGTGCCAGCAGTGAGGGGGTAGCAGCCTACAATGAGCAGTTCTTC. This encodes CASSEGVAAYNEQFF.

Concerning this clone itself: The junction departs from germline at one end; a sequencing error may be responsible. Here the CDR3 reads CAISFGGDSDEQYF. CDR3 nucleotide sequence: TGTGCCATCAGCTTTGGGGGGGACTCCGACGAGCAGTACTTC. V is TRBV10-3 and J is TRBJ2-7, with 7 nucleotides matching TRBD2. Germline V gives CDR1 ENHRY, CDR2 SYGVKD. This CDR3 contains 14 residues.

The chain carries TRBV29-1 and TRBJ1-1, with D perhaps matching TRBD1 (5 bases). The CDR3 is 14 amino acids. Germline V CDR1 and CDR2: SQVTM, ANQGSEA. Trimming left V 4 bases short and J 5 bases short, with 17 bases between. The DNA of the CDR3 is TGCAGCGTTGGGTCGCAGGGAGGATGGACTGAAGCTTTCTTT. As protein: CSVGSQGGWTEAFF.

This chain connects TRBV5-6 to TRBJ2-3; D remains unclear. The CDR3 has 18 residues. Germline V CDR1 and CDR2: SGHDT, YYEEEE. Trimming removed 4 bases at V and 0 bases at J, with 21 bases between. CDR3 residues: CASSKTGNELLSTDTQYF. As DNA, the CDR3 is TGTGCCAGCAGCAAGACCGGTAATGAGTTACTTAGCACAGATACGCAGTATTTT.

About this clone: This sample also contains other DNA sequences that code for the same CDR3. CDR3: CASSLGQGAHEQYF. CDR3 coding DNA: TGCGCCAGCAGCTTGGGGCAGGGGGCCCACGAGCAGTACTTC. The rearrangement joins TRBV5-1 to TRBJ2-7; TRBD1 agrees at 8 bases. The length of the CDR3 is 14 residues. Germline trimming cut 0 bases from V and 5 bases from J; bases unmatched to any gene: 4. CDR1 is SGHRS, CDR2 YFSETQ, per germline.

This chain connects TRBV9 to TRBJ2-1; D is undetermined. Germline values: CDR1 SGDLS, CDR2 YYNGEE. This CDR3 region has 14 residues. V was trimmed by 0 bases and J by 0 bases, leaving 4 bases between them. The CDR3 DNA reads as TGTGCCAGCAGCGTAGCTACCTCCTACAATGAGCAGTTCTTC. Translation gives CASSVATSYNEQFF.

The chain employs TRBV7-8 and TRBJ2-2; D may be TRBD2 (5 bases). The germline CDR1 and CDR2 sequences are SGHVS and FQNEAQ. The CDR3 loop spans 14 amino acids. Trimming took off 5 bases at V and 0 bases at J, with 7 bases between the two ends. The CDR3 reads CASSPDSNTGELFF. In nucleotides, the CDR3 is TGTGCCAGCAGCCCGGACTCGAACACCGGGGAGCTGTTTTTT.

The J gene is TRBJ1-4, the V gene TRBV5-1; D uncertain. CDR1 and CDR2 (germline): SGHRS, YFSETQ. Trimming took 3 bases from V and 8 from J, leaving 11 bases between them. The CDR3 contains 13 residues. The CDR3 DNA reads TGCGCCAGCAGCTCCCCGGGCTGGGAAAAACTGTTTTTT. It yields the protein CASSSPGWEKLFF.

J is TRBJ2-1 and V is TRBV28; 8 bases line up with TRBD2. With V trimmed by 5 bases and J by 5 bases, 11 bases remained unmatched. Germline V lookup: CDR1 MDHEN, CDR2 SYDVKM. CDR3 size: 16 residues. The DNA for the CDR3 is TGTGCCAGCAGTCCAGTAGCGGGACGTGACCACAATGAGCAGTTCTTC. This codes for CASSPVAGRDHNEQFF.